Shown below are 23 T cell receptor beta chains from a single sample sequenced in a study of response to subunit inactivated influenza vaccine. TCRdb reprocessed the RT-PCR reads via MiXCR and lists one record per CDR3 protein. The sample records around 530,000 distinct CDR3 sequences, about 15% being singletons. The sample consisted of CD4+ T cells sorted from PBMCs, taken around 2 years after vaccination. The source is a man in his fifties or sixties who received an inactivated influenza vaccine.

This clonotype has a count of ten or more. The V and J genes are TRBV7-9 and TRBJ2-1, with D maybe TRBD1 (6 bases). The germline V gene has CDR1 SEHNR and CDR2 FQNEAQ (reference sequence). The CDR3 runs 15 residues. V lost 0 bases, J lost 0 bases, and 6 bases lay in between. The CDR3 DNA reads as TGTGCCAGCAGCTTAGCGGGGGCCTCCTACAATGAGCAGTTCTTC. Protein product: CASSLAGASYNEQFF.

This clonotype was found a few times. Written as DNA, the CDR3 is TGCAGCGTTGAAGATCCGGGGGGAAGCTCCTACGAGCAGTACTTC. Amino acids: CSVEDPGGSSYEQYF. The chain employs TRBV29-1 and TRBJ2-7; 7 nucleotides line up with TRBD2. V was pared by 0 bases and J by 0 bases, with 5 bases of the junction left unmatched. There are 15 residues in the CDR3. The germline CDR1 and CDR2 sequences are SQVTM and ANQGSEA.

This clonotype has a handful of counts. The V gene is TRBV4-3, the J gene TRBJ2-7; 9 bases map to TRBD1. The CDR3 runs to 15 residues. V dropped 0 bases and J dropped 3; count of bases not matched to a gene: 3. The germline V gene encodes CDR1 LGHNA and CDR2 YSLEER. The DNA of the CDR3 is TGCGCCAGCAGCCAAGAACCGGGACAGGGCTACGAGCAGTACTTC. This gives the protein CASSQEPGQGYEQYF.

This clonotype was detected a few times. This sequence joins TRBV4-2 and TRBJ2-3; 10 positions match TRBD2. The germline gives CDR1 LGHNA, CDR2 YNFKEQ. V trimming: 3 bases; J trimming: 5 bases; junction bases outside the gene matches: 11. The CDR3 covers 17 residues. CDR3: CASSQFIAGGTQDTQYF. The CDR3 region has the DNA TGTGCCAGCAGCCAGTTCATAGCGGGGGGTACACAAGATACGCAGTATTTT.

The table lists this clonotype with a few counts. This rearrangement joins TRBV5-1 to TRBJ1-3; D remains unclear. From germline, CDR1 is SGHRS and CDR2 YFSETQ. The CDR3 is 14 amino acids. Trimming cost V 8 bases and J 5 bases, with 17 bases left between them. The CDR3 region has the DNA TGCGCCAGTACCCTCCCTAAACTAAGAAACACCATATATTTT. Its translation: CASTLPKLRNTIYF.

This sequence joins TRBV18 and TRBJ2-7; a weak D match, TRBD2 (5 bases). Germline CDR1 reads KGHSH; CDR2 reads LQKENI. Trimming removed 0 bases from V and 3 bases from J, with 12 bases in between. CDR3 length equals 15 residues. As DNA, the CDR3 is TGTGCCAGCTCACCACCGCAAGCGGTTTTCTACGAGCAGTACTTC. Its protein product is CASSPPQAVFYEQYF.

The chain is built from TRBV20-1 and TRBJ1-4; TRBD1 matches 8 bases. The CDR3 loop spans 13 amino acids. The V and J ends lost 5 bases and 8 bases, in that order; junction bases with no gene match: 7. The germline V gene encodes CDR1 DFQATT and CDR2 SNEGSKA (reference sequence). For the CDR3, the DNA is TGCAGTGCTCAAGACAGGGGAAAGGAAAAACTGTTTTTT. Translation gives CSAQDRGKEKLFF.

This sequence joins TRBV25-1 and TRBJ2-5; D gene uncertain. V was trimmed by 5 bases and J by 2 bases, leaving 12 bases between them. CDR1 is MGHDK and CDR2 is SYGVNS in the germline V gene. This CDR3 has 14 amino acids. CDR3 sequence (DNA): TGTGCCAGCAGTCAGTTCTTACAGCAAGAGACCCAGTACTTC. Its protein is CASSQFLQQETQYF.

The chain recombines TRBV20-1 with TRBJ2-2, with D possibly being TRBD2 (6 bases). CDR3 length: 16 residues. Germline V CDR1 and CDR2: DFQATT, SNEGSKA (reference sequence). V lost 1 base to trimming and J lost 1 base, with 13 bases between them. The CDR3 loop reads CSARGALAWNTGELFF. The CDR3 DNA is TGCAGTGCTAGAGGAGCCCTAGCGTGGAACACCGGGGAGCTGTTTTTT.

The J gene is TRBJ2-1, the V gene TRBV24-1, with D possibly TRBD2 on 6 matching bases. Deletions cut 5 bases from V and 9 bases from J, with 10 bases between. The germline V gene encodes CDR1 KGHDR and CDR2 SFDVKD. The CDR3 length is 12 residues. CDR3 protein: CATSAMGGEQFF. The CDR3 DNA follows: TGTGCCACCAGTGCCATGGGGGGTGAGCAGTTCTTC.

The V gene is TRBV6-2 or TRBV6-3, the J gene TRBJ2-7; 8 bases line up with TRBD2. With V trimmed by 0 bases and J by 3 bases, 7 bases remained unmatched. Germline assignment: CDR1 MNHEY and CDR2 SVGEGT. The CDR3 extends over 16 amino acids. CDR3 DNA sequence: TGTGCCAGCAGTTACTCTGGGTTAGCGGGACACTACGAGCAGTACTTC. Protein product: CASSYSGLAGHYEQYF.

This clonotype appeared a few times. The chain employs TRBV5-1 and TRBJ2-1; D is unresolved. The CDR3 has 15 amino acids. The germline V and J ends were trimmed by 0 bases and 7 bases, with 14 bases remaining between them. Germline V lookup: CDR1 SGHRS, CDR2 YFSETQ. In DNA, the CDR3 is TGCGCCAGCAGCTTGGAGGTTTATGTGGCAAATGAGCAGTTCTTC. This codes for CASSLEVYVANEQFF.

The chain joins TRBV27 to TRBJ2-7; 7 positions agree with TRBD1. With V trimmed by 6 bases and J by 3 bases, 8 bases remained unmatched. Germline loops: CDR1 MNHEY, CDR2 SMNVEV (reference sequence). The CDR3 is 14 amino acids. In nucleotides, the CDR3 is TGTGCCAGCAGCATCGGACAGGCCTACTACGAGCAGTACTTC. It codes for CASSIGQAYYEQYF.

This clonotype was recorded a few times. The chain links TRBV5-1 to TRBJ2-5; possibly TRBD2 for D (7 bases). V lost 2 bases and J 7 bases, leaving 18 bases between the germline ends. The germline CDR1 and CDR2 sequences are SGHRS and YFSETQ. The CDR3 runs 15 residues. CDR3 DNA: TGCGCCAGCAGCTTCCTCGGGGGCAGGGAGGGGACCCAGTACTTC. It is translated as CASSFLGGREGTQYF.

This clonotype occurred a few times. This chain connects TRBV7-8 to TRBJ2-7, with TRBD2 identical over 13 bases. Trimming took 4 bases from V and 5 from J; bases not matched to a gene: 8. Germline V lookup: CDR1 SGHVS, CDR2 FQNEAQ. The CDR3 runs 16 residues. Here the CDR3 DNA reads TGTGCCAGCAGCTCGGGACTAGCGGGAAGGGTCCACGAGCAGTACTTC. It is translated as CASSSGLAGRVHEQYF.

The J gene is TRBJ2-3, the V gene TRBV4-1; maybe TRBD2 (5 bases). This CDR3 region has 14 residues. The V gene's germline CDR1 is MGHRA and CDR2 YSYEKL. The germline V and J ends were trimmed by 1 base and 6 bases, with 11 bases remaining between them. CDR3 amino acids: CASSQGVRADTQYF. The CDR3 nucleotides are TGCGCCAGCAGCCAAGGGGTGAGGGCGGATACGCAGTATTTT.

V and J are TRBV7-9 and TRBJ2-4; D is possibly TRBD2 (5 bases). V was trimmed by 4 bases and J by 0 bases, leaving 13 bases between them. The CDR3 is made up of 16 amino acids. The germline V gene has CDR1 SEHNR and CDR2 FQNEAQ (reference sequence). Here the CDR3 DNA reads TGTGCCAGCAGCTCGGACGGGAATAAAGCCAAAAACATTCAGTACTTC. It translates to CASSSDGNKAKNIQYF.

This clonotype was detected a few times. As DNA, the CDR3 is TGTGCCAGCAACCAGAGGGGGACAGATACGCAGTATTTT. Its protein product is CASNQRGTDTQYF. This chain links TRBV3-1 with TRBJ2-3; tentative D call: TRBD1 (6 bases). CDR3 size: 13 residues. Per the germline V gene, CDR1 is LGHDT and CDR2 is YNNKEL (reference sequence). The V end was cut by 7 bases, the J end by 3 bases, with 11 bases between.

In DNA, the CDR3 is TGTGCCAGCAGTGAATTAGGGACAGGGGACGAAAAACTGTTTTTT. It codes for CASSELGTGDEKLFF. The chain carries TRBV25-1 and TRBJ1-4, with 10 nucleotides matching TRBD1. V lost 1 base and J lost 8; bases outside the gene matches: 4. Looked up from germline, CDR1 is MGHDK and CDR2 is SYGVNS. The CDR3 is made up of 15 amino acids.

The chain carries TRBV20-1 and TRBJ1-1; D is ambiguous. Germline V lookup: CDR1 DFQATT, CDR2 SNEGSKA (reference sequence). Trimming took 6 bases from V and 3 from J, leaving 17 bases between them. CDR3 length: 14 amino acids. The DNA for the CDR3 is TGCAGTGCCCAAAGCAGCGGGCTATACACTGAAGCTTTCTTT. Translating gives CSAQSSGLYTEAFF.

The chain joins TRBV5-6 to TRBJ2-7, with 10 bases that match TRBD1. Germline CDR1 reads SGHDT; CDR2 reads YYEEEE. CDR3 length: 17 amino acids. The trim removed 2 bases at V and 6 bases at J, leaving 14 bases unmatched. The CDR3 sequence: CASSFRASGQGPPEQYF. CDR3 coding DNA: TGTGCCAGCAGCTTCAGAGCATCGGGACAGGGGCCCCCCGAGCAGTACTTC.

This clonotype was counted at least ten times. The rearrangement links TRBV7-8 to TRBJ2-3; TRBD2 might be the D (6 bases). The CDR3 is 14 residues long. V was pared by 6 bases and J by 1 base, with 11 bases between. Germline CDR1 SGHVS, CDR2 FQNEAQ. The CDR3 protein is CASRGGRGTDTQYF. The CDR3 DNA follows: TGTGCCAGCAGGGGAGGACGGGGCACAGATACGCAGTATTTT.

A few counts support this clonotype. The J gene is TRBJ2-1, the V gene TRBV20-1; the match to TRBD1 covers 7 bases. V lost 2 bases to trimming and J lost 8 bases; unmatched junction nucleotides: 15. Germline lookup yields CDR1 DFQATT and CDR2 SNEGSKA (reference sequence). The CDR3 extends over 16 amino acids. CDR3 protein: CSARIDRESWYDEQFF. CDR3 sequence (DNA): TGCAGTGCTAGAATTGACAGGGAATCGTGGTATGATGAGCAGTTCTTC.